Below, one TCR beta chain is given with its context. The sample is drawn from a study of blood T cell repertoires in COVID-19. The overall study: COVID-19 samples, acute and convalescent, were from the United States, Italy and Spain. Sample material is recorded as cDNA or gDNA derived from T cells, B-cell-depleted T cells, or PBMCs.

This CDR3 comprises 17 residues. Germline V gene sequence: CDR1 SEHNR, CDR2 FQNEAQ (reference sequence). The V end lost 5 bases, the J end lost 0 bases, and 19 bases lay between the germline ends. The authors' processing: Amplifying reference gene primers gave estimates of nucleated cell counts. Sequencing used immunoSEQ multiplex PCR; TCRdb keeps in-frame clones, though not all of them. The D gene and trimming were derived from the DNA, and the V and J assignments and clone size from that table. The sample shows approximately 74,000 clones, 60% to 80% of them seen only once. Source material: peripheral blood. This chain links TRBV7-9 with TRBJ1-1; D unclear. This receptor was identified in a man in his 60s with acute or convalescent COVID-19. The CDR3, as DNA: TGTGCCAGCAGCCCTACTCCAAACCCGAGGATGAACACTGAAGCTTTCTTT. Protein product: CASSPTPNPRMNTEAFF.